The sequence of this TCR beta chain was determined in a study of T cell repertoires in cytomegalovirus infection. Overall study: Recently identified HLA-C-restricted CMV epitopes and well-studied HLA-B-restricted CMV epitopes were used by the study. Matching HLA type, along with CMV infection, was indicated by public TCR beta signatures. Study observations and caveats: CMV-specific TCR beta clonotypes restricted by HLA-C dominated the ex vivo response. Summed frequency of public TCR beta families distinguished CMV carriers with the relevant HLA.

In its sample, this clonotype was seen a few times. As yet, its antigen is unknown. Each CDR3 protein gets one entry after TCRdb re-called the reads with MiXCR. The sample has more than 250,000 distinct CDR3 sequences, around a quarter seen once; the top ten hold about 14%. The CDR3 extends over 15 amino acids. Germline values: CDR1 SGHVS, CDR2 FNYEAQ. V was clipped by 4 bases and J by 2 bases, with 14 bases between them. The material was cultured PBMCs, obtained from culture after CMV antigen stimulation. This sequence originates from a human donor in good health (CMV status not recorded). Some clones in this sample may be carry-over from other donors' samples. The chain combines TRBV7-6 with TRBJ1-1, with D possibly being TRBD1 (5 bases). The CDR3 spells CASSSRAPINTEAFF. Written as DNA, the CDR3 is TGTGCCAGCAGCTCCAGGGCCCCCATTAACACTGAAGCTTTCTTT.